The 27 T cell receptor beta chains reported below all come from one sample, sequenced in a study of technical replicates of blood from a few donors. Sequenced by immunoSEQ multiplex PCR; TCRdb stores in-frame clones only, minus some. The sample holds tens of thousands of clones, about 92% seen once. Sample: T cells isolated from PBMCs. Receptor source: a human donor in good health.

This chain joins TRBV19 and TRBJ2-3; 9 positions match TRBD1. The ends lost 7 bases at V and 3 bases at J; junction bases unmatched: 2. CDR3 length equals 13 residues. Germline CDR1 reads LNHDA; CDR2 reads SQIVND (reference sequence). The CDR3 loop reads CASTGTGTDTQYF. The CDR3 DNA is TGTGCCAGTACCGGGACAGGGACAGATACGCAGTATTTT.

As to this clone: The junction shows a germline mismatch at one end, possibly a read error. This chain uses TRBV7-7 with TRBJ2-3; 9 nucleotides match TRBD2. CDR1 and CDR2 (germline): SSHAT, FNYEAQ (reference sequence). The CDR3 loop spans 15 amino acids. In nucleotides, the CDR3 is TGTGCTAGCAGCTTTGCGGGGGGGGACACAGATACGCAGTATTTT. It encodes CASSFAGGDTDTQYF.

The chain carries TRBV5-4 and TRBJ2-3; TRBD2 is a possible D gene (5 bases). The V and J ends lost 0 bases and 0 bases respectively, with 8 bases between them. Germline V lookup: CDR1 SGHNT, CDR2 YYREEE (reference sequence). The CDR3 contains 15 residues. CDR3 sequence reads: CASSLGSGSTDTQYF. The DNA of the CDR3 is TGTGCCAGCAGCTTGGGATCGGGGAGCACAGATACGCAGTATTTT.

The CDR3 reads CASRMTQDTGELFF. Written as DNA, the CDR3 is TGCGCCAGCAGGATGACGCAGGACACCGGGGAGCTGTTTTTT. The genes are TRBV5-1 and TRBJ2-2; D is uncertain. CDR3 length: 14 residues. With 5 bases removed from V and 3 bases from J, the gap between germline ends came to 11 bases. The V gene's germline CDR1 is SGHRS and CDR2 YFSETQ.

This chain links TRBV28 with TRBJ1-1; 8 bases fit TRBD1. With 6 bases clipped from V and 8 bases from J, the junction kept 5 bases outside the gene matches. CDR3 length equals 12 residues. The germline V gene encodes CDR1 MDHEN and CDR2 SYDVKM. The CDR3 region has the DNA TGTGCCAGCAGCCCGGACAGGGACGAAGCTTTCTTT. Residues: CASSPDRDEAFF.

The rearrangement joins TRBV29-1 to TRBJ1-2, with 9 bases aligning to TRBD1. Trimming took 1 base from V and 4 from J; bases not matched to a gene: 16. The germline V gene encodes CDR1 SQVTM and CDR2 ANQGSEA. The CDR3 extends over 18 amino acids. The chain's CDR3 is CSVEGRDRDVPRSYGYTF. The DNA for the CDR3 is TGCAGCGTTGAAGGCCGGGACAGGGATGTTCCTAGGAGCTATGGCTACACCTTC.

V and J are TRBV7-3 and TRBJ1-2, with 10 bases identical to TRBD1. The CDR3 consists of 15 residues. The V gene's germline CDR1 is SGHTA and CDR2 FQGTGA. Unmatched junction bases numbered 7, after V lost 5 bases and J lost 4 bases. CDR3 sequence: CASSHDRGRGYGYTF. DNA for the CDR3: TGTGCCAGCAGCCACGACAGGGGGCGAGGCTATGGCTACACCTTC. The full variable domain, with the rest looked up from reference TRBV7-3 and TRBJ1-2, is GAGVSQTPSNKVTEKGKYVELRCDPISGHTALYWYRQSLGQGPEFLIYFQGTGAADDSGLPNDRFFAVRPEGSVSTLKIQRTERGDSAVYLCASSHDRGRGYGYTFGSGTRLTVV.

The chain carries TRBV6-5 and TRBJ2-3, with TRBD2 matching over 7 bases. J lost 6 bases, V lost 2 bases, and 2 bases had no gene match. Germline loops: CDR1 MNHEY, CDR2 SVGAGI. This CDR3 has 13 amino acids. CDR3: CASSYRGDDTQYF. The CDR3 DNA reads TGTGCCAGCAGTTACCGGGGGGATGATACGCAGTATTTT.

In DNA, the CDR3 is TGTGCCAGCAGTTTATTAGCCCCTCCCACTAGCCCTAACGCAGATACGCAGTATTTT. It encodes CASSLLAPPTSPNADTQYF. The rearrangement links TRBV28 to TRBJ2-3, with TRBD2 as a possible D gene (6 bases). V dropped 1 base and J dropped 4 bases, with 24 bases sitting between them. Germline V gene lookup returns CDR1 MDHEN and CDR2 SYDVKM. CDR3 size: 19 residues.

The rearrangement joins TRBV5-6 to TRBJ1-1; weak D call: TRBD1 (6 bases). This CDR3 region has 13 residues. With 6 bases removed from V and 8 bases from J, the gap between germline ends came to 17 bases. Germline CDR1 and CDR2: SGHDT and YYEEEE. The CDR3 loop is CASIIQGSDEAFF. As DNA, the CDR3 is TGTGCCAGCATCATACAGGGATCGGACGAAGCTTTCTTT.

V usage is TRBV5-1 and J usage is TRBJ1-4; D remains unclear. CDR3 length: 13 residues. V was clipped by 3 bases and J by 7 bases, with 10 bases between them. In germline, CDR1 is SGHRS, CDR2 YFSETQ. The CDR3 reads CASSSREGEKLFF. CDR3 coding DNA: TGCGCCAGCAGCTCCCGGGAGGGTGAAAAACTGTTTTTT. The full variable domain, in which reference TRBV5-1 and TRBJ1-4 provide the parts outside the CDR3, is KAGVTQTPRYLIKTRGQQVTLSCSPISGHRSVSWYQQTPGQGLQFLFEYFSETQRNKGNFPGRFSGRQFSNSRSEMNVSTLELGDSALYLCASSSREGEKLFFGSGTQLSVL.

CDR3 amino acids: CSAPPGTSGSSSYNEQFF. CDR3 coding DNA: TGCAGCGCCCCCCCAGGGACTAGCGGGAGTAGCTCCTACAATGAGCAGTTCTTC. V usage is TRBV29-1 and J usage is TRBJ2-1; 14 nucleotides match TRBD2. Germline V gene sequence: CDR1 SQVTM, CDR2 ANQGSEA. The CDR3 length is 18 residues. Trimming removed 7 bases from V and 0 bases from J; junction bases left unmatched: 11.

The CDR3 DNA reads TGCAGTGCTAATACAGGGAACGAGCAGTACTTC. Translating it yields CSANTGNEQYF. The chain recombines TRBV20-1 with TRBJ2-7; a weak D match, TRBD1 (6 bases). This CDR3 has 11 residues. The ends were cut back, 4 bases at V and 5 bases at J, with 9 bases in the middle. CDR1 is DFQATT and CDR2 is SNEGSKA in the germline V gene (reference sequence).

This clone came up once. The chain couples TRBV27 to TRBJ2-1; TRBD2 matches at 14 bases. Germline CDR1 reads MNHEY; CDR2 reads SMNVEV (reference sequence). This CDR3 spans 18 amino acids. With V trimmed by 5 bases and J by 4 bases, 10 bases remained unmatched. The CDR3, as DNA: TGTGCCAGCAGTCCGGGGACTAGCGGGAGTGGGGTATACAATGAGCAGTTCTTC. It is translated as CASSPGTSGSGVYNEQFF.

The chain has TRBV6-4 and TRBJ2-5; 12 positions agree with TRBD1. V lost 9 bases, J lost 4 bases, and 6 bases stayed unmatched. In germline, CDR1 is MRHNA, CDR2 SNTAGT. This CDR3 spans 14 amino acids. DNA for the CDR3: TGTGCCAGGGGGACAGGGGGCTACCTAGAGACCCAGTACTTC. It is translated as CARGTGGYLETQYF.

J is TRBJ1-5 and V is TRBV27; 7 bases fit TRBD1. Germline V gives CDR1 MNHEY, CDR2 SMNVEV (reference sequence). The CDR3 consists of 14 residues. The trim removed 8 bases at V and 7 bases at J, leaving 11 bases unmatched. The CDR3 nucleotides are TGTGCCAGCCGCGAGGTTGGAGGGGGCCAGCCCCAGCATTTT. Protein product: CASREVGGGQPQHF.

This chain uses TRBV7-3 with TRBJ2-7, with 9 bases lining up with TRBD1. Trimming took 5 bases from V and 6 from J; bases not matched to a gene: 8. This CDR3 has 14 residues. Germline assignment: CDR1 SGHTA and CDR2 FQGTGA. The CDR3 region is CASSRQGGFAEQYF. The CDR3 nucleotides are TGTGCCAGCAGCAGACAGGGGGGGTTTGCCGAGCAGTACTTC.

V and J are TRBV15 and TRBJ2-7; tentative D call: TRBD2 (5 bases). Between the trimmed V and J ends, which lost 6 bases and 0 bases, there was a span of 9 bases. The germline V gene encodes CDR1 LNHNV and CDR2 YYDKDF (reference sequence). The CDR3 is 13 residues long. The CDR3 loop is CATSSVSSYEQYF. The DNA of the CDR3 is TGTGCCACCAGTAGCGTCAGCTCCTACGAGCAGTACTTC.

J is TRBJ1-2 and V is TRBV9; a possible D gene is TRBD1 (5 bases). The germline V and J ends were trimmed by 2 bases and 0 bases, with 8 bases remaining between them. Germline loops: CDR1 SGDLS, CDR2 YYNGEE. The CDR3 is 14 amino acids. The CDR3 protein is CASSVQGSNYGYTF. The CDR3 DNA is TGTGCCAGCAGCGTCCAGGGATCTAACTATGGCTACACCTTC.

As concerns this clone: Relative to the germline gene, one junction end is altered; a read error may explain this. The genes are TRBV5-6 and TRBJ1-2; D not resolved. CDR3 length equals 12 residues. Germline V CDR1 and CDR2: SGHDT, YYEEEE. Written as DNA, the CDR3 is TGTGCCAGCAGCTTGGTCGGCGGTTCGAGAGGTTTC. Protein product: CASSLVGGSRGF.

The chain couples TRBV7-2 to TRBJ2-2, with D perhaps TRBD2 (6 bases). The germline V and J ends were trimmed by 4 bases and 6 bases, with 12 bases remaining between them. This CDR3 spans 14 amino acids. In germline, CDR1 is SGHTA, CDR2 FQGNSA. The CDR3 is CASSSPTRSGELFF. The CDR3 DNA reads as TGTGCCAGCAGCTCCCCGACTAGATCCGGGGAGCTGTTTTTT.

The genes are TRBV29-1 and TRBJ2-2, with 13 bases lining up with TRBD2. V shed 6 bases, J shed 4 bases, and the junction held 5 bases outside the gene matches. The CDR3 is 15 residues long. The germline CDR1 and CDR2 sequences are SQVTM and ANQGSEA. CDR3 DNA sequence: TGCAGCGTGGATACTAGCGGGAGGGCCACCGGGGAGCTGTTTTTT. This encodes CSVDTSGRATGELFF.

The chain has TRBV7-8 and TRBJ1-4; D remains ambiguous. Trimming shortened V by 3 bases and J by 3 bases, and 11 bases separated the two germline ends. The CDR3 has 15 residues. Per germline, CDR1 SGHVS and CDR2 FQNEAQ. CDR3 DNA sequence: TGTGCCAGCAGCTTTAGGAGGTTCCCTAATGAAAAACTGTTTTTT. It yields the protein CASSFRRFPNEKLFF.

The gene calls are TRBV2 and TRBJ2-3; D possibly corresponds to TRBD2 (5 bases). The germline V gene has CDR1 SNHLY and CDR2 FYNNEI. This CDR3 has 15 residues. The V end lost 6 bases, the J end lost 2 bases, and 15 bases lay between the germline ends. The CDR3 DNA sequence: TGTGCCAGCAGGGAGGTGGGAAGCGCCACAGATACGCAGTATTTT. Its translation: CASREVGSATDTQYF.

The rearrangement links TRBV4-1 to TRBJ2-7; 8 bases align to TRBD1. CDR1 is MGHRA, CDR2 YSYEKL, per germline. This CDR3 is built from 15 residues. The trim removed 2 bases at V and 4 bases at J, leaving 7 bases unmatched. The CDR3 DNA reads TGCGCCAGCAGCCAACCCGACAGGGGACAATACGAGCAGTACTTC. It encodes CASSQPDRGQYEQYF.

V is TRBV19 and J is TRBJ1-5, with D unclear. Trimming pared 8 bases from V and 2 bases from J, leaving 7 bases between. The CDR3 runs 12 residues. Germline CDR1 is LNHDA and CDR2 is SQIVND (reference sequence). CDR3 nucleotide sequence: TGTGCCAGTGGGGAGCGCAATCAGCCCCAGCATTTT. The encoded protein is CASGERNQPQHF.

The J gene is TRBJ1-1, the V gene TRBV25-1; D may be TRBD1 (6 bases). Trimming shortened V by 0 bases and J by 1 base, and 6 bases separated the two germline ends. This CDR3 has 14 residues. Germline CDR1 is MGHDK and CDR2 is SYGVNS. CDR3 sequence reads: CASSEYRGNTEAFF. CDR3 bases: TGTGCCAGCAGTGAATACAGGGGGAACACTGAAGCTTTCTTT.